The rows below give T cell receptor beta chains drawn from one sample of a study of T cell repertoires in cytomegalovirus infection. TCRdb used MiXCR to reprocess the reads, holding one entry per CDR3 protein. The repertoire consists of 200,000 to 300,000 distinct CDR3 sequences, with roughly 13% occurring once and the leading ten covering roughly 8.9%. Sequencing input: PBMCs. The receptors were sampled from a human donor in good health (CMV status not recorded). Some clones in this sample may be carry-over from other donors' samples. The CDR3 runs from the conserved cysteine through the conserved F or W.

v_call: TRBV5-1; j_call: TRBJ1-3; cdr3_aa: CASSPGQRFLSGNTIYF
v_call: TRBV18; j_call: TRBJ2-5; cdr3_aa: CASSPNGQGKETQYF
v_call: TRBV28; j_call: TRBJ2-7; cdr3_aa: CASTTGRNEQYF
v_call: TRBV9; j_call: TRBJ2-7; cdr3_aa: CASGPQGQGAQEQYF
v_call: TRBV12-3/TRBV12-4; j_call: TRBJ1-2; cdr3_aa: CASSFEGMAGYTF
v_call: TRBV7-2; j_call: TRBJ2-6; cdr3_aa: CASSLGVGNVLTF
v_call: TRBV5-1; j_call: TRBJ2-7; cdr3_aa: CASSSKTEQYF
v_call: TRBV7-9; j_call: TRBJ2-7; cdr3_aa: CASSFGLAGVGEQYF
v_call: TRBV9; j_call: TRBJ1-6; cdr3_aa: CASSVLPEGPGSYNSPLHF
v_call: TRBV6-4; j_call: TRBJ2-3; cdr3_aa: CASSEGATYTDTQYF
v_call: TRBV12-3/TRBV12-4; j_call: TRBJ2-7; cdr3_aa: CASSLMGRGGPYEQYF
v_call: TRBV6-6; j_call: TRBJ1-1; cdr3_aa: CASWQDRGTEAFF
v_call: TRBV5-4; j_call: TRBJ1-1; cdr3_aa: CASSETGFNTEAFF
v_call: TRBV20-1; j_call: TRBJ1-5; cdr3_aa: CSARIGRDQPQHF
v_call: TRBV15; j_call: TRBJ2-1; cdr3_aa: CATSEDRAFEQFF
v_call: TRBV4-1; j_call: TRBJ2-3; cdr3_aa: CASSQGGHGGGSRDTQYF
v_call: TRBV4-1; j_call: TRBJ2-5; cdr3_aa: CASSQTGGRGETQYF
v_call: TRBV3-1; j_call: TRBJ1-1; cdr3_aa: CASSQVYGGRGSSRVSEAFF
v_call: TRBV7-3; j_call: TRBJ2-1; cdr3_aa: CASSLVRGANEQFF
v_call: TRBV7-2; j_call: TRBJ1-4; cdr3_aa: CASSTSGGEKLFF
v_call: TRBV19; j_call: TRBJ1-1; cdr3_aa: CASIGTKQLPTEAFF
v_call: TRBV11-2; j_call: TRBJ2-4; cdr3_aa: CASSRTGENIQYF
v_call: TRBV7-2; j_call: TRBJ2-5; cdr3_aa: CASSLAQGLQETQYF
v_call: TRBV9; j_call: TRBJ2-2; cdr3_aa: CASSVVGIEATGELFF
v_call: TRBV27; j_call: TRBJ2-2; cdr3_aa: CASSLRLGNTGELFF
v_call: TRBV7-9; j_call: TRBJ2-5; cdr3_aa: CASSLGPGRRETQYF
v_call: TRBV29-1; j_call: TRBJ2-2; cdr3_aa: CSVGYRVGTGELFF
v_call: TRBV12-3/TRBV12-4; j_call: TRBJ2-7; cdr3_aa: CASSSEKIWRGYEQYF
v_call: TRBV7-2; j_call: TRBJ1-1; cdr3_aa: CASSLLLGAPEAFF
v_call: TRBV7-3; j_call: TRBJ2-5; cdr3_aa: CASSLTGRTSGGSSEETQYF
v_call: TRBV6-6; j_call: TRBJ1-3; cdr3_aa: CVSSRLGASGNTIYF
v_call: TRBV4-3; j_call: TRBJ1-5; cdr3_aa: CASSQDREGQPQHF
v_call: TRBV7-8; j_call: TRBJ1-2; cdr3_aa: CASSLAGTSNYGYTF
v_call: TRBV10-3; j_call: TRBJ2-3; cdr3_aa: CAIRNRDSSSTDTQYF
v_call: TRBV7-2; j_call: TRBJ2-7; cdr3_aa: CASSSGGTSGHEQYF
v_call: TRBV7-2; j_call: TRBJ2-5; cdr3_aa: CASSLTSGEQETQYF
v_call: TRBV7-9; j_call: TRBJ2-5; cdr3_aa: CASSLPSQETQYF
v_call: TRBV19; j_call: TRBJ2-7; cdr3_aa: CASRETGASSYEQYF
v_call: TRBV4-2; j_call: TRBJ1-4; cdr3_aa: CASSLSGQGLNEKLFF
v_call: TRBV4-1; j_call: TRBJ2-1; cdr3_aa: CASSLGLLGGNEQFF
v_call: TRBV10-3; j_call: TRBJ2-1; cdr3_aa: CAISEARGDYRLYNEQFF
v_call: TRBV7-9; j_call: TRBJ2-7; cdr3_aa: CASRSGGFSYEQYF
v_call: TRBV29-1; j_call: TRBJ2-2; cdr3_aa: CSVDTSNTGELFF
v_call: TRBV12-3/TRBV12-4; j_call: TRBJ2-6; cdr3_aa: CASTAEANVLTF
v_call: TRBV7-2; j_call: TRBJ1-1; cdr3_aa: CASSPFLGTEAFF
v_call: TRBV7-2; j_call: TRBJ1-5; cdr3_aa: CASSLDWDRAQPQHF
v_call: TRBV28; j_call: TRBJ2-6; cdr3_aa: CASGDTSSGANVLTF
v_call: TRBV4-1; j_call: TRBJ2-3; cdr3_aa: CASSQGPVRQYF
v_call: TRBV27; j_call: TRBJ1-2; cdr3_aa: CASSLNFVDGYTF
v_call: TRBV20-1; j_call: TRBJ2-3; cdr3_aa: CSAGGQRGLTDTQYF
v_call: TRBV29-1; j_call: TRBJ1-1; cdr3_aa: CSVSRDRWNTEAFF
v_call: TRBV7-3; j_call: TRBJ1-1; cdr3_aa: CASSPQLNTEAFF
v_call: TRBV28; j_call: TRBJ2-5; cdr3_aa: CASSSGDRLETQYF
v_call: TRBV7-8; j_call: TRBJ1-1; cdr3_aa: CASSLPGQNPEAFF
v_call: TRBV12-3/TRBV12-4; j_call: TRBJ2-7; cdr3_aa: CASSLEGWGYDEQYF
v_call: TRBV7-9; j_call: TRBJ1-1; cdr3_aa: CASSSKQGENTEAFF
v_call: TRBV12-3/TRBV12-4; j_call: TRBJ1-2; cdr3_aa: CASSPQQGFSYRDGYTF